The 2 T cell receptor beta chains below come from one sample, sequenced in a study of shared clonotypes between healthy human individuals. TCRdb's table, derived via immunoSEQ multiplex PCR, lists solely in-frame clones and lacks some. The data contain roughly 1,000,000 clones, around three quarters of them singletons. The specimen was memory CD4+ T cells from PBMCs. Subset defined: CD45RA-negative fraction. The receptors derive from a man between 18 and 29 years old in good health. Some clones in this sample may be carry-over from other donors' samples.

This clone was detected a few times. The V call is TRBV6-1, the J call TRBJ2-1, with D unresolved. Germline loops: CDR1 MNHNS, CDR2 SASEGT. The CDR3 length is 13 residues. V shed 1 base and J shed 0 bases, with 1 base lying between them. The CDR3 DNA sequence: TGTGCCAGCAGTGAAGGCTCCTACAATGAGCAGTTCTTC. Protein: CASSEGSYNEQFF.

The rearrangement joins TRBV28 to TRBJ2-4; TRBD2 aligns across 9 bases. CDR3 length: 13 residues. V gave up 3 bases and J gave up 16 bases; unmatched junction bases: 10. CDR1 and CDR2 (germline): MDHEN, SYDVKM. The CDR3 loop is CASSFTSGRGVYF. DNA for the CDR3: TGTGCCAGCAGTTTCACTAGCGGGCGGGGCGTCTACTTC.